The next 27 T cell receptor beta chains were all read from a single sample in a study of cytotoxic CD8 clonotypes in ibrutinib-treated CLL. The protocol was immunoSEQ multiplex PCR, while the TCRdb copy is restricted to in-frame clones and leaves out a portion. Among about 160,000 clones listed, more than 75% were seen once. The specimen was PBMCs, collected after 12 months of ibrutinib treatment. All receptors derive from a human donor with chronic lymphocytic leukemia.

The V call is TRBV6-1, the J call TRBJ2-6; 8 bases map to TRBD2. The germline CDR1 and CDR2 sequences are MNHNS and SASEGT. The CDR3 runs to 17 residues. Trimming at V came to 3 bases and at J to 0 bases, leaving 4 bases not matched to a gene. CDR3: CASSESSGSSGANVLTF. In nucleotides, the CDR3 is TGTGCCAGCAGTGAGTCGAGCGGGAGCTCTGGGGCCAACGTCCTGACTTTC.

V gene TRBV28 combines with J gene TRBJ2-7; a weak D match, TRBD2 (6 bases). Deletions cut 6 bases from V and 4 bases from J, with 13 bases between. Germline CDR1 is MDHEN and CDR2 is SYDVKM. This CDR3 contains 13 residues. The CDR3 region is CASRDPEGYEQYF. The CDR3 DNA reads TGTGCCAGCAGGGACCCGGAGGGTTACGAGCAGTACTTC. The whole variable domain, filled in from reference TRBV28 and TRBJ2-7, reads DVKVTQSSRYLVKRTGEKVFLECVQDMDHENMFWYRQDPGLGLRLIYFSYDVKMKEKGDIPEGYSVSREKKERFSLILESASTNQTSMYLCASRDPEGYEQYFGPGTRLTVT.

The chain employs TRBV9 and TRBJ2-5, with 14 bases that match TRBD2. V lost 3 bases and J lost 4; bases outside the gene matches: 5. This CDR3 contains 16 residues. CDR1 and CDR2 (germline): SGDLS, YYNGEE. The chain's CDR3 is CASSAGLAGVSETQYF. Written as DNA, the CDR3 is TGTGCCAGCAGCGCGGGACTAGCGGGAGTCTCAGAGACCCAGTACTTC.

The chain has TRBV7-2 and TRBJ1-2; possible D gene TRBD1, 6 bases. Trimming shortened V by 1 base and J by 3 bases, and 18 bases separated the two germline ends. Germline V lookup: CDR1 SGHTA, CDR2 FQGNSA. This CDR3 has 17 residues. In DNA, the CDR3 is TGTGCCAGCAGCTTAGACGGTGGGTGGGGGCGAGACTATGGCTACACCTTC. Translation gives CASSLDGGWGRDYGYTF.

The rearrangement links TRBV5-6 to TRBJ2-1; 8 nucleotides match TRBD2. Germline assignment: CDR1 SGHDT and CDR2 YYEEEE. This CDR3 spans 14 amino acids. Trimming cost V 8 bases and J 4 bases; bases outside gene matches: 8. The CDR3 loop reads CASRRGGNYNEQFF. For the CDR3, the DNA is TGTGCCAGTAGACGGGGGGGAAATTACAATGAGCAGTTCTTC.

This chain uses TRBV28 with TRBJ1-1; 7 nucleotides align to TRBD1. V lost 8 bases and J lost 1; bases outside the gene matches: 4. This CDR3 region has 13 residues. Germline V lookup: CDR1 MDHEN, CDR2 SYDVKM. CDR3 bases: TGTGCCAGCTGGTGGACAGGGAACACTGAAGCTTTCTTT. Protein: CASWWTGNTEAFF. Complete variable domain (other parts from reference TRBV28 and TRBJ1-1): DVKVTQSSRYLVKRTGEKVFLECVQDMDHENMFWYRQDPGLGLRLIYFSYDVKMKEKGDIPEGYSVSREKKERFSLILESASTNQTSMYLCASWWTGNTEAFFGQGTRLTVV.

This clone was recorded once. The chain joins TRBV2 to TRBJ2-7; 8 nucleotides agree with TRBD1. Germline lookup yields CDR1 SNHLY and CDR2 FYNNEI. The CDR3 loop spans 15 amino acids. V was pared by 7 bases and J by 1 base, with 9 bases of the junction left unmatched. The CDR3 region is CASTGGDRKSYEQYF. CDR3 coding DNA: TGTGCCAGCACCGGAGGGGACAGGAAATCCTACGAGCAGTACTTC.

The chain employs TRBV7-2 and TRBJ2-2, with D possibly matching TRBD2 (5 bases). V was shortened by 3 bases and J by 1 base, with 9 bases between the two germline ends. The CDR3 runs to 15 residues. The V gene's germline CDR1 is SGHTA and CDR2 FQGNSA. CDR3 in amino acids: CASSLEGLNTGELFF. CDR3 bases: TGTGCCAGCAGCTTGGAAGGACTGAACACCGGGGAGCTGTTTTTT. The whole variable domain, filled in from reference TRBV7-2 and TRBJ2-2, reads GAGVSQSPSNKVTEKGKDVELRCDPISGHTALYWYRQSLGQGLEFLIYFQGNSAPDKSGLPSDRFSAERTGGSVSTLTIQRTQQEDSAVYLCASSLEGLNTGELFFGEGSRLTVL.

V gene TRBV12-2 combines with J gene TRBJ2-1. TRBV12-2 is a pseudogene locus. The CDR3 is 16 residues long. The CDR3 sequence: CASRLGSEEFYNEQFF. The CDR3 coding sequence is TGTGCAAGTCGCTTAGGTTCGGAAGAGTTCTACAATGAGCAGTTCTTC.

The genes are TRBV5-4 and TRBJ2-7, with 13 bases matching TRBD2. The CDR3 covers 15 residues. CDR1 is SGHNT, CDR2 YYREEE, per germline (reference sequence). Germline trimming cut 4 bases from V and 7 bases from J; bases unmatched to any gene: 8. The CDR3 nucleotides read TGTGCCAGCAGCCTAGGACTAGCGGGAGCAGGGGAGCAGTACTTC. Its protein is CASSLGLAGAGEQYF.

This sequence joins TRBV7-9 and TRBJ1-1, with TRBD1 matching 9 bases. Germline V gene lookup returns CDR1 SEHNR and CDR2 FQNEAQ (reference sequence). The V segment lost 3 bases and the J segment 5 bases; nucleotides outside the gene matches: 13. The length of the CDR3 is 17 residues. CDR3 sequence: CASSFPDRGDKGTEAFF. The CDR3, as DNA: TGTGCCAGCAGCTTCCCGGACAGGGGTGATAAGGGGACTGAAGCTTTCTTT. Based on the CDR3 plus reference TRBV7-9 and TRBJ1-1, the full variable domain is DTGVSQNPRHKITKRGQNVTFRCDPISEHNRLYWYRQTLGQGPEFLTYFQNEAQLEKSRLLSDRFSAERPKGSFSTLEIQRTEQGDSAMYLCASSFPDRGDKGTEAFFGQGTRLTVV.

CDR3 amino acids: CASSIRNRENTEAFF. In DNA form, the CDR3 reads TGTGCCAGTAGTATACGAAACAGGGAAAACACTGAAGCTTTCTTT. The rearrangement uses TRBV19 and TRBJ1-1, with D perhaps matching TRBD1 (6 bases). V was cut by 2 bases and J by 2 bases, with 12 bases left in between. Looked up from germline, CDR1 is LNHDA and CDR2 is SQIVND (reference sequence). The CDR3 is made up of 15 amino acids.

The chain employs TRBV28 and TRBJ2-7, with D perhaps given as TRBD1 or TRBD2 (6 bases each). CDR3 length: 15 residues. From germline, CDR1 is MDHEN and CDR2 SYDVKM. Between the trimmed V and J ends, which lost 4 bases and 2 bases, there was a span of 15 bases. This CDR3 reads CASSSPRGGTYEQYF. The CDR3 bases are TGTGCCAGCAGTTCCCCCCGAGGGGGGACCTACGAGCAGTACTTC.

This clone was seen a single time. The V call is TRBV5-4, the J call TRBJ2-5, with 13 positions matching TRBD2. The CDR3 loop spans 18 amino acids. J was trimmed by 5 bases and V by 4 bases; bases with no gene match: 14. Germline V gene sequence: CDR1 SGHNT, CDR2 YYREEE (reference sequence). The CDR3 here is CASSRGTSGILLMETQYF. CDR3 DNA: TGTGCCAGCAGCCGTGGGACTAGCGGGATTCTTCTCATGGAGACCCAGTACTTC.

The rearrangement uses TRBV11-3 and TRBJ2-1; 13 nucleotides line up with TRBD2. Germline loops: CDR1 SGHNT, CDR2 YENEEA. This CDR3 has 16 residues. V lost 5 bases and J lost 8; bases outside the gene matches: 9. The CDR3 region is CASSHRTSGSRHEQFF. In DNA, the CDR3 is TGTGCCAGCAGCCATCGGACTAGCGGGAGCCGACATGAGCAGTTCTTC.

The genes are TRBV6-1 and TRBJ1-2; D is unresolved. Between the trimmed V and J ends, which lost 10 bases and 5 bases, there was a span of 17 bases. This CDR3 contains 13 residues. The germline gives CDR1 MNHNS, CDR2 SASEGT. The CDR3 loop reads CATRVRLRYGYTF. In DNA form, the CDR3 reads TGTGCCACTAGGGTGCGCCTCCGGTATGGCTACACCTTC.

V gene TRBV7-8 combines with J gene TRBJ1-2; 10 nucleotides line up with TRBD1. CDR1 is SGHVS and CDR2 is FQNEAQ in the germline V gene. The J segment lost 1 base and the V segment lost 5 bases, leaving 4 bases of the junction unmatched. The CDR3 loop spans 15 amino acids. CDR3 in DNA: TGTGCCAGCAGCATGGGACAGGGGTTTAACTATGGCTACACCTTC. Amino acids: CASSMGQGFNYGYTF. Full variable domain (rest looked up from reference TRBV7-8 and TRBJ1-2): GAGVSQSPRYKVAKRGQDVALRCDPISGHVSLFWYQQALGQGPEFLTYFQNEAQLDKSGLPSDRFFAERPEGSVSTLKIQRTQQEDSAVYLCASSMGQGFNYGYTFGSGTRLTVV.

V and J are TRBV27 and TRBJ2-1, with 8 bases lining up with TRBD1. Losses at the gene ends were 4 bases for V and 8 bases for J; bases not matched to a gene: 4. The germline V gene encodes CDR1 MNHEY and CDR2 SMNVEV (reference sequence). The CDR3 is made up of 13 amino acids. CDR3 bases: TGTGCCAGCAGTTACTTACAGGGGGATGAGCAGTTCTTC. Translating it yields CASSYLQGDEQFF.

The rearrangement links TRBV28 to TRBJ2-7; a possible D gene is TRBD1 (6 bases). This CDR3 is built from 15 residues. CDR1 and CDR2 from the germline V gene are MDHEN and SYDVKM. V was trimmed by 1 base and J by 0 bases, leaving 10 bases between them. The CDR3 nucleotides are TGTGCCAGCAGTTTATCCACAGGGCTCTCCTACGAGCAGTACTTC. It encodes CASSLSTGLSYEQYF. Full variable domain (outside the CDR3, taken from reference TRBV28 and TRBJ2-7): DVKVTQSSRYLVKRTGEKVFLECVQDMDHENMFWYRQDPGLGLRLIYFSYDVKMKEKGDIPEGYSVSREKKERFSLILESASTNQTSMYLCASSLSTGLSYEQYFGPGTRLTVT.

There are a few counts of this clone. The rearrangement links TRBV5-1 to TRBJ1-1; 7 nucleotides match TRBD1. J was trimmed by 1 base and V by 4 bases; bases with no gene match: 7. Germline V gives CDR1 SGHRS, CDR2 YFSETQ. This CDR3 is built from 15 residues. The CDR3 nucleotides read TGCGCCAGCAGCGTACAGGGGCCGGGGAACACTGAAGCTTTCTTT. The encoded protein is CASSVQGPGNTEAFF.

The chain couples TRBV18 to TRBJ2-3; 8 positions match TRBD1. Trimming removed 2 bases from V and 0 bases from J; junction bases left unmatched: 7. The CDR3 totals 17 residues. Germline V gene lookup returns CDR1 KGHSH and CDR2 LQKENI. The CDR3 DNA sequence: TGTGCCAGCTCACCAATTGGACAGGGCTATAGCACAGATACGCAGTATTTT. Amino acid sequence: CASSPIGQGYSTDTQYF.

This chain uses TRBV6-1 with TRBJ1-2, with no clear D. The CDR3 runs 13 residues. V was shortened by 2 bases and J by 7 bases, with 11 bases between the two germline ends. From germline, CDR1 is MNHNS and CDR2 SASEGT. The CDR3 spells CASSESDDRGYTF. CDR3 DNA sequence: TGTGCCAGCAGTGAATCGGATGATCGTGGCTACACCTTC.

The V call is TRBV7-3, the J call TRBJ2-2, with D perhaps given as TRBD1 or TRBD2 (5 bases each). This CDR3 has 14 residues. Germline assignment: CDR1 SGHTA and CDR2 FQGTGA. The V end was cut by 4 bases, the J end by 6 bases, with 12 bases between. The CDR3 protein is CASSYPGSAGELFF. The CDR3 DNA sequence: TGTGCCAGCAGCTATCCAGGGAGCGCCGGGGAGCTGTTTTTT.

V is TRBV28 and J is TRBJ2-3; 14 bases map to TRBD2. Germline V lookup: CDR1 MDHEN, CDR2 SYDVKM. The V segment lost 5 bases and the J segment 3 bases; nucleotides outside the gene matches: 16. The CDR3 is made up of 20 amino acids. The CDR3 loop reads CASSPPTRLAGGPRTDTQYF. The CDR3 nucleotides read TGTGCCAGCAGTCCCCCGACCAGACTAGCGGGGGGGCCGAGGACAGATACGCAGTATTTT.

This clone was observed a few times. V and J are TRBV4-3 and TRBJ2-5; the match to TRBD2 covers 9 bases. Germline CDR1 reads LGHNA; CDR2 reads YSLEER. This CDR3 comprises 18 residues. The J segment lost 4 bases and the V segment lost 0 bases, leaving 12 bases of the junction unmatched. The CDR3 nucleotides are TGCGCCAGCAGCCAAGATAGGTCTAGCGGGATCATAGGAGAGACCCAGTACTTC. Amino acids: CASSQDRSSGIIGETQYF.

The table lists this clone with a count of one. The chain links TRBV28 to TRBJ2-7; D uncertain. Germline CDR1 is MDHEN and CDR2 is SYDVKM. This CDR3 spans 10 amino acids. The V end lost 5 bases, the J end lost 3 bases, and 2 bases lay between the germline ends. CDR3 sequence: CASSGYEQYF. The CDR3 bases are TGTGCCAGCAGTGGCTACGAGCAGTACTTC.

The genes are TRBV30 and TRBJ2-6; D remains ambiguous. V was cut by 2 bases and J by 0 bases, with 5 bases left in between. Per the germline V gene, CDR1 is GTSNPN and CDR2 is SVGIG (reference sequence). The CDR3 is 14 amino acids. The CDR3 nucleotides read TGTGCCTGGAGTTTGAGCTCTGGGGCCAACGTCCTGACTTTC. This encodes CAWSLSSGANVLTF.